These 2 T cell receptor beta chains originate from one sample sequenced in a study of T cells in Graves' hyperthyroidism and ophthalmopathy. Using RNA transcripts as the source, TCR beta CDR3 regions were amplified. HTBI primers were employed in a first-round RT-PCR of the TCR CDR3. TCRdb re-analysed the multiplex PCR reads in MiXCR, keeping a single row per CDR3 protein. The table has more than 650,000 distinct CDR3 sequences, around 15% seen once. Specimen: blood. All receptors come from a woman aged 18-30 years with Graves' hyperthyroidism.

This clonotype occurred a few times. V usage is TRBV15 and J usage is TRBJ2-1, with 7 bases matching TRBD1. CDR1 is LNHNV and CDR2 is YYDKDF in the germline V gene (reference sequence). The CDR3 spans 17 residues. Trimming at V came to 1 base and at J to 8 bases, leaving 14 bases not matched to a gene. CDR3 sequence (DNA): TGTGCCACCAGCAGAGCTGGACAGGTCGCGCCACAATATGAGCAGTTCTTC. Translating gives CATSRAGQVAPQYEQFF.

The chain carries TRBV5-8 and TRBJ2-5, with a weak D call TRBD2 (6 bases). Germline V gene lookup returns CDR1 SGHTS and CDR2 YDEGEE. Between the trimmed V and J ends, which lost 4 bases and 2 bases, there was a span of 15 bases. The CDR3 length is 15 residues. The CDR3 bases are TGTGCCAGCAGCAATACCGGGACTCTACAAGAGACCCAGTACTTC. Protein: CASSNTGTLQETQYF.